The TCR beta chain described here comes from a study of blood T cell repertoires in COVID-19. The CDR3 is 15 residues long. Germline-derived CDR1 and CDR2 are SGHVS and FQNEAQ. Losses at the gene ends were 5 bases for V and 2 bases for J; bases not matched to a gene: 9. In the original processing: Researchers report that nucleated cell counts were estimated from reference gene primer amplification. This table comes from immunoSEQ multiplex PCR, and its TCRdb copy is limited to in-frame clones, with some not included. V, J and clone size are those of that table, while D and trimming were read from the DNA. The repertoire holds 200,000 to 250,000 clones, with about 91% as singletons.

The TCR was taken from a man between 18 and 35 years old with acute COVID-19. V and J are TRBV7-8 and TRBJ2-7, with 7 nucleotides matching TRBD2. Specimen: PBMCs or T cells enriched from blood (not recorded which). CDR3 amino acids: CASSPTLLAAYEQYF. CDR3 sequence (DNA): TGTGCCAGCAGCCCGACTCTGCTAGCGGCCTACGAGCAGTACTTC. Looking up the rest from reference TRBV7-8 and TRBJ2-7 gives the full variable domain: GAGVSQSPRYKVAKRGQDVALRCDPISGHVSLFWYQQALGQGPEFLTYFQNEAQLDKSGLPSDRFFAERPEGSVSTLKIQRTQQEDSAVYLCASSPTLLAAYEQYFGPGTRLTVT.